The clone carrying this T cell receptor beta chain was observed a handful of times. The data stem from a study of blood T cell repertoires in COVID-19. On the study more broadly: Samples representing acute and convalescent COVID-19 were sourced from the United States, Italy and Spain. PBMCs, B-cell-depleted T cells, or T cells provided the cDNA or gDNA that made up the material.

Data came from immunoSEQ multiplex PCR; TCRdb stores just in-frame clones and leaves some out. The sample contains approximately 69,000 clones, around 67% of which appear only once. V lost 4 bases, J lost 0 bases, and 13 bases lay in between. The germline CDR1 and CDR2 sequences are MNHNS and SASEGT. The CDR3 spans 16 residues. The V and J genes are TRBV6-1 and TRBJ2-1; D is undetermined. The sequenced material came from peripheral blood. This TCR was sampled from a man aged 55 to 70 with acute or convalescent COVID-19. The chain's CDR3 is CASSGIAPSSYNEQFF. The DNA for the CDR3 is TGTGCCAGCAGTGGAATTGCACCTAGCTCCTACAATGAGCAGTTCTTC.